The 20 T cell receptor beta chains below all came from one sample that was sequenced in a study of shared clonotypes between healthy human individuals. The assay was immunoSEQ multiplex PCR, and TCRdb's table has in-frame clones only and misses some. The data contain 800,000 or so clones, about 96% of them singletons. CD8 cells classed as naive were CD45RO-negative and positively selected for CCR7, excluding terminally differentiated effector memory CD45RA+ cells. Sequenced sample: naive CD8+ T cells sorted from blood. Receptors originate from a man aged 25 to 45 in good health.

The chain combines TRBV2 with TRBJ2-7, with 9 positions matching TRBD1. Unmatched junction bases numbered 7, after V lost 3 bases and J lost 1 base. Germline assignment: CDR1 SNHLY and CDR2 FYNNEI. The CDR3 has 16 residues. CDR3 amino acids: CASSDPSGQGSYEQYF. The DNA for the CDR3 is TGTGCCAGCAGTGATCCCTCGGGACAGGGATCCTACGAGCAGTACTTC.

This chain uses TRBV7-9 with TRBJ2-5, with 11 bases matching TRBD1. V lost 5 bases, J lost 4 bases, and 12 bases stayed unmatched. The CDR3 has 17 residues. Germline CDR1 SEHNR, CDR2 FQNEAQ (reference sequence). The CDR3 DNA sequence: TGTGCCAGCAGCCAGACTAGGACAGGGGGCTGGGTAGAGACCCAGTACTTC. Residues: CASSQTRTGGWVETQYF.

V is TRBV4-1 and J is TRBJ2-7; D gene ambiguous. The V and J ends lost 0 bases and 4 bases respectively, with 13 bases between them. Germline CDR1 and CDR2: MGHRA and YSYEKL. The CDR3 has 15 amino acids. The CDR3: CASSQDWVGKYEQYF. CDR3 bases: TGCGCCAGCAGCCAAGATTGGGTAGGGAAGTACGAGCAGTACTTC.

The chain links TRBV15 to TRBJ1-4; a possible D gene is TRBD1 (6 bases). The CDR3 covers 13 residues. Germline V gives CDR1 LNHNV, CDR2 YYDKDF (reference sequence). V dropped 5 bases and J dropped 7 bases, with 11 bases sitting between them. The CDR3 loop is CATSGGLSEKLFF. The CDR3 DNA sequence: TGTGCCACCAGCGGGGGGCTAAGTGAAAAACTGTTTTTT. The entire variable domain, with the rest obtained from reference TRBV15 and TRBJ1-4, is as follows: DAMVIQNPRYQVTQFGKPVTLSCSQTLNHNVMYWYQQKSSQAPKLLFHYYDKDFNNEADTPDNFQSRRPNTSFCFLDIRSPGLGDTAMYLCATSGGLSEKLFFGSGTQLSVL.

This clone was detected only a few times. This CDR3 is CASSEGLAGGTDTQYF. The CDR3 DNA reads TGTGCCAGCAGCGAAGGACTAGCGGGAGGCACAGATACGCAGTATTTT. This chain uses TRBV5-6 with TRBJ2-3; 13 bases match TRBD2. Germline loops: CDR1 SGHDT, CDR2 YYEEEE. V trimming: 4 bases; J trimming: 1 base; junction bases outside the gene matches: 3. The length of the CDR3 is 16 residues.

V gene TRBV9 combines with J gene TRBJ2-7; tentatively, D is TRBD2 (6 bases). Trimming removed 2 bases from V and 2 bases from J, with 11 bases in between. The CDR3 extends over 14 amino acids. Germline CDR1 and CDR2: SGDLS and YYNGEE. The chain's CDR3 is CASSVRDFPYEQYF. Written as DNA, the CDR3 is TGTGCCAGCAGCGTGAGGGACTTTCCCTACGAGCAGTACTTC.

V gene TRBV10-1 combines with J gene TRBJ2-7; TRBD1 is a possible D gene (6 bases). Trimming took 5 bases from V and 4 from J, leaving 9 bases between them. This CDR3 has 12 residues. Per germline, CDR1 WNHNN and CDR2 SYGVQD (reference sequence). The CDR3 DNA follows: TGCGCCAGCAGTCTGGACAGTTACGAGCAGTACTTC. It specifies CASSLDSYEQYF.

The CDR3 protein is CASSLLAGLAYEQYF. CDR3 DNA: TGTGCCAGCAGCTTGTTAGCGGGTCTCGCCTACGAGCAGTACTTC. J is TRBJ2-7 and V is TRBV5-5; TRBD2 agrees at 7 bases. Germline values: CDR1 SGHKS, CDR2 YYEKEE (reference sequence). The CDR3 covers 15 residues. The trim removed 1 base at V and 2 bases at J, leaving 6 bases unmatched.

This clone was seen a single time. CDR3 DNA sequence: TGTGCCAGCAGCCCCCGGACTAGCCCCTACGAGCAGTACTTC. Translated, it gives CASSPRTSPYEQYF. The chain has TRBV28 and TRBJ2-7, with 8 bases aligning to TRBD2. The CDR3 has 14 residues. V lost 6 bases to trimming and J lost 2 bases; unmatched junction nucleotides: 6. Germline V gene lookup returns CDR1 MDHEN and CDR2 SYDVKM.

The CDR3 DNA follows: TGTGCCAGCAGCCCATGGACAGGGGCCATTGGAGCAACTAATGAAAAACTGTTTTTT. Encoded protein: CASSPWTGAIGATNEKLFF. The chain employs TRBV7-9 and TRBJ1-4, with 9 bases identical to TRBD1. The CDR3 covers 19 residues. The V gene's germline CDR1 is SEHNR and CDR2 FQNEAQ (reference sequence). Trimming at V came to 5 bases and at J to 0 bases, leaving 13 bases not matched to a gene.

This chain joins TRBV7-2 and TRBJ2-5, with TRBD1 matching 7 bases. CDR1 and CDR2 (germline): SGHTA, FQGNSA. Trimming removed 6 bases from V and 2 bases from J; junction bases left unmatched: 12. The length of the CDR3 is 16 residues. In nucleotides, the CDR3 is TGTGCCAGCAGTTATAGGGACAGATACGTTCAAGAGACCCAGTACTTC. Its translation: CASSYRDRYVQETQYF.

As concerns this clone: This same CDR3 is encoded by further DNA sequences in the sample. The CDR3 nucleotides read TGTGCCAGTAGCCCCGGGACAGGGGGTCAGCCCCAGCATTTT. This sequence encodes CASSPGTGGQPQHF. The genes are TRBV19 and TRBJ1-5; TRBD1 matches at 11 bases. CDR1 is LNHDA, CDR2 SQIVND, per germline (reference sequence). This CDR3 has 14 amino acids. V trimming: 6 bases; J trimming: 6 bases; junction bases outside the gene matches: 4. The full variable domain, completed using reference TRBV19 and TRBJ1-5, is DGGITQSPKYLFRKEGQNVTLSCEQNLNHDAMYWYRQDPGQGLRLIYYSQIVNDFQKGDIAEGYSVSREKKESFPLTVTSAQKNPTAFYLCASSPGTGGQPQHFGDGTRLSIL.

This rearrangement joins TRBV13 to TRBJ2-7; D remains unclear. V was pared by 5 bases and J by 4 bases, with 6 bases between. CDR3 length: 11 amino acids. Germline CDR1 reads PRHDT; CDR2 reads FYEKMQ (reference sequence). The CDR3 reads CASSLQYEQYF. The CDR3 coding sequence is TGTGCCAGCAGCCTCCAGTACGAGCAGTACTTC.

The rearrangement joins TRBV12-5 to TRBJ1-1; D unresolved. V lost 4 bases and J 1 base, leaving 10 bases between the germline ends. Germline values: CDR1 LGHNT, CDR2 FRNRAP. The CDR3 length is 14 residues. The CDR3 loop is CASGSSGKNTEAFF. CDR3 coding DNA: TGTGCTAGTGGTTCCTCGGGGAAGAACACTGAAGCTTTCTTT.

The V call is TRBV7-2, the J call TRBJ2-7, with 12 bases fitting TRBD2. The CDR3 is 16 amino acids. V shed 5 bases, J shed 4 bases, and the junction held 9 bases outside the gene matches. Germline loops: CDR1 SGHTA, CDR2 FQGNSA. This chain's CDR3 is CASSAPSGLAGYEQYF. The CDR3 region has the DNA TGTGCCAGCAGCGCCCCGTCTGGACTAGCGGGATACGAGCAGTACTTC. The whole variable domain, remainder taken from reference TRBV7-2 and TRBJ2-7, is GAGVSQSPSNKVTEKGKDVELRCDPISGHTALYWYRQSLGQGLEFLIYFQGNSAPDKSGLPSDRFSAERTGGSVSTLTIQRTQQEDSAVYLCASSAPSGLAGYEQYFGPGTRLTVT.

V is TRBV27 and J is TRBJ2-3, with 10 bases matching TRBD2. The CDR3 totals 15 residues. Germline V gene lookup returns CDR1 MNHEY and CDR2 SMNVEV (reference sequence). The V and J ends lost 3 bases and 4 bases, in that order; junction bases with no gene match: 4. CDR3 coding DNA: TGTGCCAGCAGTTTGGCTAGCGGGAGACCAGATACGCAGTATTTT. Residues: CASSLASGRPDTQYF.

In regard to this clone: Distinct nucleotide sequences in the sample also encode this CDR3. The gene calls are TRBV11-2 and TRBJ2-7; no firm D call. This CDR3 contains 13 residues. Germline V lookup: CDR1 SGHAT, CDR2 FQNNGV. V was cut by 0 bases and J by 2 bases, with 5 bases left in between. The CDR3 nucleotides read TGTGCCAGCAGCTTAGAATTCCCCTACGAGCAGTACTTC. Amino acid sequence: CASSLEFPYEQYF.

The CDR3 coding sequence is TGCGCCAGCAGCTCCGGGGAGGGGGGCCTCCGAGGCTACGAGCAGTACTTC. Translating gives CASSSGEGGLRGYEQYF. V and J are TRBV5-1 and TRBJ2-7; D is possibly TRBD2 (7 bases). The CDR3 spans 17 residues. Germline loops: CDR1 SGHRS, CDR2 YFSETQ. V lost 3 bases and J 3 bases, leaving 22 bases between the germline ends.

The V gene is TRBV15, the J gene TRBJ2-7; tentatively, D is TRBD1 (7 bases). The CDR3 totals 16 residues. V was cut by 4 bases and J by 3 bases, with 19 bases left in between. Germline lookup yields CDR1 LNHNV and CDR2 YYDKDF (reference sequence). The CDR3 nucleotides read TGTGCCACCAGCAAGCCTCAAGCAGGGGGGCACTACGAGCAGTACTTC. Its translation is CATSKPQAGGHYEQYF.

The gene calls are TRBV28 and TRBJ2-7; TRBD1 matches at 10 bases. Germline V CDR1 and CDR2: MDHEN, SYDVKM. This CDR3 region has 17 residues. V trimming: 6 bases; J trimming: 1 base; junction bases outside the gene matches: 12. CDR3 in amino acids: CASRTGTGALPSYEQYF. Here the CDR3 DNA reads TGTGCCAGCAGGACCGGGACAGGGGCCCTCCCGTCCTACGAGCAGTACTTC.